The TCR beta chain described here comes from a study (dated by TCRdb to about 2015). About the investigation overall: The study examined whether tumor-infiltrating Tregs in breast cancer are drawn from blood Tregs or arise in situ by conversion from other CD4+ T cell subsets.

From its cysteine to its phenylalanine, the CDR3 spans 17 amino acids. Only CDR3 DNA remains: 51 bases, in frame from the first base. V loses 0 bases, J loses 2 bases, and the germline ends lie 16 bases apart. CDR1 is given as LGHNA and CDR2 as YNFKEQ, both from the germline V gene. Cells that were CD4+CD25+CD127-/low were isolated as Tregs. Tregs, naive and memory CD4+ T cells from tumor, blood and ipsilateral draining lymph nodes of a few breast cancer patients underwent full-length TCR alpha and beta sequencing. Tumor tissue, along with lymph nodes from ipsilateral axillary dissection, was perfused with PBS, minced, and then digested using collagenase I and hyaluronidase. Sorted cell populations were confirmed by FACS to exceed 90% purity. Full-length TCR variable regions were amplified by 5' RACE PCR using constant-region reverse primers, and then by semi-nested PCR using Nested Universal Primer A. The ReliaPrep RNA Cell Miniprep System was used to extract total RNA, which was then reverse transcribed into 5'RACE-ready cDNA with the SMARTer RACE 5'/3' Kit. Full-length TCR alpha and beta libraries were barcoded with multiplex adaptors and sequenced on an Illumina MiSeq. The study's own analysis went as follows. Sequencing data were pooled across the five patients for each of nine subset-tissue groups and compared by unsupervised clustering of TCR gene usage. Repertoire similarity was calculated with the Morisita-Horn index, weighting shared sequences by their contribution to each repertoire. TCRdb reran the public reads through fastp at Q25 and MiXCR, keeping productive beta chains. Records with the same CDR3 protein are collapsed into one entry carrying the most frequent genes and DNA. The V and J calls were determined by TCRdb, not by the authors. This sample gives 30,000 or so distinct CDR3 sequences in total; 25% to 30% of them show up just once. 2.3% of the sample comes from the top ten.

Overall study outcomes, separate from this receptor: In terms of TCR gene usage, tumor memory CD4+ T cells clustered together with blood and lymph node memory CD4+ cells, as well as with lymph node naive CD4+ cells. The TCR alpha and beta sequences of tumor-infiltrating Tregs showed the greatest overlap with tumor naive CD4+ T cells, followed by blood naive CD4+ T cells. The larger-cohort validation was restricted to a single TCR beta V-J rearrangement rather than whole repertoires.

Ten or more counts support this clonotype. No cognate antigen has been identified for it. Base qualities are missing; no much larger clone stands one base away. Sequencing was carried out using tumor-infiltrating Tregs sorted from the breast tumor. The TCR sequence derives from a female donor with breast cancer. The rearrangement joined TRBV4-2 to TRBJ1-1; the D gene cannot be resolved reliably. CDR3 region: CASSQDRRAGFNTEAFF. The DNA sequence is TGTGCCAGCAGCCAAGATCGGAGGGCGGGTTTTAACACTGAAGCTTTCTTT.